This T cell receptor (beta chain) originates from a study of vaccination effects on CD4 cells after COVID-19. Concerning this clone itself: What it recognizes is unknown.

V lost 7 bases to trimming and J lost 4 bases; unmatched junction nucleotides: 9. This CDR3 comprises 14 residues. The germline V gene has CDR1 LNHDA and CDR2 SQIVND (reference sequence). Repertoires were generated with immunoSEQ multiplex PCR, while TCRdb's copy carries only in-frame clones and drops some. This table holds about 74,000 clones, roughly three quarters found once. Culture proceeded for 10 days, and CD4+ T cells were then isolated. Having tested negative for nucleocapsid antibodies, the vaccine recipients showed no prior SARS-CoV-2 infection. Half the medium was replaced with IL-2 medium on days 3 and 7.

The chain has TRBV19 and TRBJ1-1, with 7 bases matching TRBD1. Sequenced material: CD4+ T cells from PBMCs cultured without peptide, taken before COVID-19 vaccination. The source is a human donor who received a COVID-19 vaccine. The CDR3 protein is CASTVTGATTEAFF. The CDR3, as DNA: TGTGCCAGTACCGTAACAGGGGCCACCACTGAAGCTTTCTTT.